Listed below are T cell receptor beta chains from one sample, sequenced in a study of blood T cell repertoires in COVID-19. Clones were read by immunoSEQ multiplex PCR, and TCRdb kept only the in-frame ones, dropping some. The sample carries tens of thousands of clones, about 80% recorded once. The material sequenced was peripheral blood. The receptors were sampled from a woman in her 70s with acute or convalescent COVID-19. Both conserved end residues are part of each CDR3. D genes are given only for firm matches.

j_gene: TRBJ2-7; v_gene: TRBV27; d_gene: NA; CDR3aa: CASYDRYEQYF
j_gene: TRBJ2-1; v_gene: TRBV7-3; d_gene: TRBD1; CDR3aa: CASSLDRYNEQFF
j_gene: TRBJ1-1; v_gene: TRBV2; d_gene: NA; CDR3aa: CASSDRDTEAFF
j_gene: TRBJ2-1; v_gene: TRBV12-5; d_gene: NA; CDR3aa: CASGRSGENEQFF
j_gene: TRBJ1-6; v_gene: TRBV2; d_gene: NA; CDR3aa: CASRLGGENSPLHF
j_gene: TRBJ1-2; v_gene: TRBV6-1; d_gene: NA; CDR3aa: CASSPGQLLSYTF
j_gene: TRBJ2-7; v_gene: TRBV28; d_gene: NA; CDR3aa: CASSLTSSEQYF
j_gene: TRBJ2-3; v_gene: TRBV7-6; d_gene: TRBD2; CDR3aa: CASSLAEGLALADTQYF
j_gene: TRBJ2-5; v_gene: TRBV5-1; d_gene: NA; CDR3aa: CASSLGPPTVRGQETQYF
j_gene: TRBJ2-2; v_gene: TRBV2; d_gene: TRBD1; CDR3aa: CASRMGQGATGELFF
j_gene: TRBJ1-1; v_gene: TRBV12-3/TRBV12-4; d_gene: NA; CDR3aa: CASSLTVNTEAFF
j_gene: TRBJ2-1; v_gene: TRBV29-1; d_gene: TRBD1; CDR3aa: CSVEEGQGTEQFF
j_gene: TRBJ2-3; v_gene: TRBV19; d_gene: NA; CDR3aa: CASSKGDGPTDTQYF
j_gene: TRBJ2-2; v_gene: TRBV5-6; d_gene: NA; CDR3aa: CASSLESYTGELFF
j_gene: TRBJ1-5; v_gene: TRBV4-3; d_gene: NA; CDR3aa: CASSQEFQGSQPQHF
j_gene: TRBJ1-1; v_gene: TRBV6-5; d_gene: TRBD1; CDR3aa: CASSTGGLNTEAFF
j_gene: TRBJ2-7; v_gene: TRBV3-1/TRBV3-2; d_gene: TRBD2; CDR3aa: CASSHASGGSEQYF
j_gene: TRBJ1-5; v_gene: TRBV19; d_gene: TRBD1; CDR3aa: CASRLTGQRRQPQHF
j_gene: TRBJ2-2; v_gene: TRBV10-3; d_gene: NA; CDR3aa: CAISDGVGSTGELFF
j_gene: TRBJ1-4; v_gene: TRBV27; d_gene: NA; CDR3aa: CASSYGGGTNEKLFF
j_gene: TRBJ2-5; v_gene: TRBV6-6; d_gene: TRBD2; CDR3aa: CASRDGGQETQYF
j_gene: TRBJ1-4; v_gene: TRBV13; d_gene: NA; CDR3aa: CASSLSSQFTTNEKLFF
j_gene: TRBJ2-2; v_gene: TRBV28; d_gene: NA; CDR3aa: CASSSPAGMNTGELFF
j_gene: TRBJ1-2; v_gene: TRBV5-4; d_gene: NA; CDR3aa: CASSLLQGIGYGYTF
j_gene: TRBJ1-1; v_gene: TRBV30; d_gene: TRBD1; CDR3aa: CAWRNWDRQNTEAFF
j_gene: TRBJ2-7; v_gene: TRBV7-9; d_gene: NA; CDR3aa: CASSLNREGYEQYF
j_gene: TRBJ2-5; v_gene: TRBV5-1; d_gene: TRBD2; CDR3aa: CASSLPRLAGDQETQYF
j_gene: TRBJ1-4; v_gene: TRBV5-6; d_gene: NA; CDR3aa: CASSPTLATNEKLFF
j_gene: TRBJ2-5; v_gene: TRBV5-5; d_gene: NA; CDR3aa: CASSFRETQYF
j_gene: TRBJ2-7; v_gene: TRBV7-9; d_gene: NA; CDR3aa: CASSLQVGSYEQYF
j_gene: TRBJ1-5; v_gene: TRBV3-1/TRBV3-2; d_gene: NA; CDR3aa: CASSQDLRQGTQPQHF
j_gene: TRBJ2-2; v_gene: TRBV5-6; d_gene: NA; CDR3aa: CASSQAGGRGTGELFF
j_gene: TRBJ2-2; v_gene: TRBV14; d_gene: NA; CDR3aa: CASSQVTVLRGELFF
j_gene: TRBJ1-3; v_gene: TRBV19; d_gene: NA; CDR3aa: CASSRQMSSGNTIYF
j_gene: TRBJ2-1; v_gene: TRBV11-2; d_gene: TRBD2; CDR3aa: CASSLDFRLAGVLYNEQFF
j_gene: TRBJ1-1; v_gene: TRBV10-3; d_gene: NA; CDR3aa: CAIRDQGGEAFF
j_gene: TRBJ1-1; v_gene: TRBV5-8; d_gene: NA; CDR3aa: CASSSRIQRREAFF
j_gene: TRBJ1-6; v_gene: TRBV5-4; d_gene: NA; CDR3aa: CASSREEGLRSPLHF
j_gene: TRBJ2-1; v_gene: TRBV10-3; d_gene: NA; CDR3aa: CAISGRTMSSYNEQFF
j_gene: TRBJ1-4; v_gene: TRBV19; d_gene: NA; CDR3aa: CASSIGGPGEKLFF
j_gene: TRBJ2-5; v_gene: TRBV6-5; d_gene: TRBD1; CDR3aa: CASSSVGDRAQETQYF
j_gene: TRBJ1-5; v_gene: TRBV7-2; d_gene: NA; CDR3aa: CASSPRGGGNQPQHF
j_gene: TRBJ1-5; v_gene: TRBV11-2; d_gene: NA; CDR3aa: CASIYPLGRIYSNQPQHF
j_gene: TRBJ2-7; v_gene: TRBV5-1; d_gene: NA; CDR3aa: CASSLQGGPYEQYF
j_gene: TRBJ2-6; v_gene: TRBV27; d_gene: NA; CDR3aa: CASSLRFAGANVLTF
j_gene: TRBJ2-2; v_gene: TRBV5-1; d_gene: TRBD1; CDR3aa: CASSPKVLTGTANTGELFF
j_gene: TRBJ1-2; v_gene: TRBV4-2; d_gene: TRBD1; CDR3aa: CASSQRRTGTYGYTF
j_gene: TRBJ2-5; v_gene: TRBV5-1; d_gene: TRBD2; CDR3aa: CASSLSGAGGLETQYF
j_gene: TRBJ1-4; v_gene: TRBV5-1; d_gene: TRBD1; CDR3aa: CASSPAGGNEKLFF